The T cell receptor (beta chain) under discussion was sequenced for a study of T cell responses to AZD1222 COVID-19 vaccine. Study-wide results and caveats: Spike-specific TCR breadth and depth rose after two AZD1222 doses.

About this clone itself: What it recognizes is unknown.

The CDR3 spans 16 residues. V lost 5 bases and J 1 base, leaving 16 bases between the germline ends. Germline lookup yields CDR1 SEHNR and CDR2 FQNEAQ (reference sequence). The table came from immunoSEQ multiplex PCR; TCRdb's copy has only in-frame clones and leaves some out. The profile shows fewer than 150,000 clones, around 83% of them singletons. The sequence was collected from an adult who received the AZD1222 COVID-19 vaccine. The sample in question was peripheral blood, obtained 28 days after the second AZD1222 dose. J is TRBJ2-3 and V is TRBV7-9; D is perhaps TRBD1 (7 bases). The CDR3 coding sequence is TGTGCCAGCAGCCTCAGGGGGGAAGTGGGCACAGATACGCAGTATTTT. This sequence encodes CASSLRGEVGTDTQYF.